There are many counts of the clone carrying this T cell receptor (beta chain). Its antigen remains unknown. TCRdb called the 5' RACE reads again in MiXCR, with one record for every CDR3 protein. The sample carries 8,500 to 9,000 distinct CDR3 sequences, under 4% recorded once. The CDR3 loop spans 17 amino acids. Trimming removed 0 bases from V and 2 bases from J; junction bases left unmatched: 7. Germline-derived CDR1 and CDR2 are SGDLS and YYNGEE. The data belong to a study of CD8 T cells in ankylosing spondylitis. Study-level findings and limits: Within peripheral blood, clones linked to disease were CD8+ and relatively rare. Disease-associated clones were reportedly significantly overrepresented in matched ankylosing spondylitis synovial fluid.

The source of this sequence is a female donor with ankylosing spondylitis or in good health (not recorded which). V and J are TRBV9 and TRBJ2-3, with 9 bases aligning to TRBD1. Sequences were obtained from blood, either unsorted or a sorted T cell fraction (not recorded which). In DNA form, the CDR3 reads TGTGCCAGCAGCGTAGCAATTCGGACAGGGGTCACAGATACGCAGTATTTT. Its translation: CASSVAIRTGVTDTQYF. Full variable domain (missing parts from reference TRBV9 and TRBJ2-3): DSGVTQTPKHLITATGQRVTLRCSPRSGDLSVYWYQQSLDQGLQFLIQYYNGEERAKGNILERFSAQQFPDLHSELNLSSLELGDSALYFCASSVAIRTGVTDTQYFGPGTRLTVL.